What follows are 5 T cell receptor beta chains derived from one specimen sequenced in a study of sequential checkpoint blockade in melanoma. Only in-frame clones appear in the TCRdb table, and some are missing; sequencing was by immunoSEQ multiplex PCR. In the table there are about 14,000 clones, about 78% of which are singletons. The treatment is: randomized to nivolumab then ipilimumab (arm A) or the reverse (arm B). Here the sequenced sample was CD8+ T cells sorted from blood (inferred from file names), taken from a patient given nivolumab and ipilimumab in sequence. The origin of the receptors is a human donor with melanoma.

The V call is TRBV5-6, the J call TRBJ2-7; 8 bases map to TRBD1. The CDR3 is 15 residues long. In germline, CDR1 is SGHDT, CDR2 YYEEEE. The junction had 8 bases not matched to a gene; V was cut back by 4 bases and J by 2 bases. The CDR3 sequence is CASSTRDRWPYEQYF. CDR3 in DNA: TGTGCCAGCAGCACCCGGGACAGGTGGCCCTACGAGCAGTACTTC.

The CDR3 DNA reads as TGTGCCAGCAGTGAGGGGAGCGGGAGAAGGTACGAGCAGTACTTC. This translates into CASSEGSGRRYEQYF. The chain is built from TRBV2 and TRBJ2-7; TRBD2 aligns across 8 bases. The CDR3 has 15 residues. Trimming at V came to 3 bases and at J to 4 bases, leaving 8 bases not matched to a gene. Per germline, CDR1 SNHLY and CDR2 FYNNEI.

The genes are TRBV7-6 and TRBJ2-3; 9 bases map to TRBD2. There are 15 residues in the CDR3. The J segment lost 0 bases and the V segment lost 3 bases, leaving 1 base of the junction unmatched. Germline values: CDR1 SGHVS, CDR2 FNYEAQ. CDR3 residues: CASSFTSGSTDTQYF. CDR3 in DNA: TGTGCCAGCAGCTTTACTAGCGGGAGCACAGATACGCAGTATTTT. The full variable domain, in which reference TRBV7-6 and TRBJ2-3 provide the parts outside the CDR3, is GAGVSQSPRYKVTKRGQDVALRCDPISGHVSLYWYRQALGQGPEFLTYFNYEAQQDKSGLPNDRFSAERPEGSISTLTIQRTEQRDSAMYRCASSFTSGSTDTQYFGPGTRLTVL.

The J gene is TRBJ2-2, the V gene TRBV5-4; D is perhaps TRBD2 (6 bases). The CDR3 covers 12 residues. V was trimmed by 3 bases and J by 6 bases, leaving 6 bases between them. Germline V CDR1 and CDR2: SGHNT, YYREEE (reference sequence). CDR3 in amino acids: CASSWGAGELFF. In DNA form, the CDR3 reads TGTGCCAGCAGCTGGGGGGCCGGGGAGCTGTTTTTT.

This chain connects TRBV5-1 to TRBJ2-7; tentative D call: TRBD1 (7 bases). V dropped 4 bases and J dropped 5 bases, with 16 bases sitting between them. The CDR3 has 14 residues. Germline loops: CDR1 SGHRS, CDR2 YFSETQ. The CDR3 sequence: CASSARGAIDEQYF. The CDR3 DNA follows: TGCGCCAGCAGCGCCAGGGGGGCGATTGACGAGCAGTACTTC.